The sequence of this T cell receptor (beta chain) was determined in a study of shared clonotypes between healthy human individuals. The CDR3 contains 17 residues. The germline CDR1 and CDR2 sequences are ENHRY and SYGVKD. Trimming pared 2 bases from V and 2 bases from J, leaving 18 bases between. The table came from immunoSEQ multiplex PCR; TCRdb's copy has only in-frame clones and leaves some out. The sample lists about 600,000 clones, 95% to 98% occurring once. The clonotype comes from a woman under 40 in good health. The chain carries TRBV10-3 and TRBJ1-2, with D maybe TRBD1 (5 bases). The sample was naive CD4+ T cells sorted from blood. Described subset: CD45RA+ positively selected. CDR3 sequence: CAISEAAGTGINYGYTF. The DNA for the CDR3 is TGTGCCATCAGTGAGGCGGCCGGGACGGGGATAAACTATGGCTACACCTTC.